A selection of T cell receptor beta chains follows, all from one sample in a study of identical twins. TCRdb reprocessed the 5' RACE reads with MiXCR, giving one entry per CDR3 protein. The sample includes approximately 300,000 distinct CDR3 sequences, around 9.7% seen only once; the top ten take about 7.1%. These data were also filed under a second study, of yellow fever vaccine responses in identical twins.

The sample taken for sequencing was CD8+ T cells sorted from blood. These receptors were collected from a woman younger than 35 in good health. Both conserved end residues are part of each CDR3. The order of the fields is V gene, J gene, clone size, CDR3 protein. Size tells how often a clone was seen (once, few, many) or the class of an expanded clone, and some rows leave it out.

V gene: TRBV2; J gene: TRBJ1-2; clone size: few; CDR3 protein: CARMNQETVIYGYTF
V gene: TRBV20-1; J gene: TRBJ2-3; clone size: many; CDR3 protein: CSAREPSGVGDTQYF
V gene: TRBV12-3/TRBV12-4; J gene: TRBJ2-3; clone size: many; CDR3 protein: CASSPGTGNPDTQYF
V gene: TRBV14; J gene: TRBJ2-3; clone size: many; CDR3 protein: CASRVSGGAWDTQYF
V gene: TRBV5-1; J gene: TRBJ1-1; clone size: many; CDR3 protein: CASSLEGPEAFF
V gene: TRBV3-1; J gene: TRBJ2-2; clone size: NA; CDR3 protein: CASSQSRGDPVAGELFF
V gene: TRBV5-1; J gene: TRBJ1-3; clone size: many; CDR3 protein: CASSPGQGIRNTIYF
V gene: TRBV3-1; J gene: TRBJ1-4; clone size: few; CDR3 protein: CASSLPQGADEKLFF
V gene: TRBV6-2/TRBV6-3; J gene: TRBJ2-3; clone size: many; CDR3 protein: CASSYQNPPTGTSGSDPDTQYF
V gene: TRBV6-2/TRBV6-3; J gene: TRBJ2-1; clone size: NA; CDR3 protein: CASSVLASNYNEQFF
V gene: TRBV15; J gene: TRBJ2-7; clone size: few; CDR3 protein: CATSRGYGTGEPEQYF
V gene: TRBV11-1; J gene: TRBJ2-6; clone size: NA; CDR3 protein: CASSLLGTGNSGANVLTF
V gene: TRBV11-2; J gene: TRBJ2-3; clone size: NA; CDR3 protein: CASTHNGLAETGGTDTQYF
V gene: TRBV24-1; J gene: TRBJ2-7; clone size: few; CDR3 protein: CATSDPGTGSEQYF
V gene: TRBV6-1; J gene: TRBJ2-5; clone size: few; CDR3 protein: CASSEIRGQETQYF
V gene: TRBV27; J gene: TRBJ2-1; clone size: NA; CDR3 protein: CASSLIRGNEQFF
V gene: TRBV24-1; J gene: TRBJ2-7; clone size: NA; CDR3 protein: CATSETSGGIYEQYF
V gene: TRBV6-2/TRBV6-3; J gene: TRBJ2-3; clone size: many; CDR3 protein: CAISTGGETDTQYF
V gene: TRBV3-1; J gene: TRBJ2-4; clone size: few; CDR3 protein: CASSHRLAKNIQYF
V gene: TRBV5-1; J gene: TRBJ2-7; clone size: few; CDR3 protein: CASSLDLGGSLEQYF
V gene: TRBV4-1; J gene: TRBJ2-3; clone size: few; CDR3 protein: CASSPPPSGDTDTQYF